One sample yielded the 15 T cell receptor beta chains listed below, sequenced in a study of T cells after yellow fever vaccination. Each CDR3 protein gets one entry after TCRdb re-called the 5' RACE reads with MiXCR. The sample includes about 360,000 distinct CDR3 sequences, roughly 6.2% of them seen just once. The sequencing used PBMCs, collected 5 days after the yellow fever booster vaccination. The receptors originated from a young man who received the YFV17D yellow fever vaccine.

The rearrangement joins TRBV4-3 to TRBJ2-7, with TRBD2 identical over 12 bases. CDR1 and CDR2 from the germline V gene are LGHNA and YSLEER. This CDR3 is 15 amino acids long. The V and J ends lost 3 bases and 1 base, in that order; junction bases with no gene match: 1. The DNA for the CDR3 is TGCGCCAGCAGCCACGGACTAGCGGGATCCTACGAGCAGTACTTC. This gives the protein CASSHGLAGSYEQYF.

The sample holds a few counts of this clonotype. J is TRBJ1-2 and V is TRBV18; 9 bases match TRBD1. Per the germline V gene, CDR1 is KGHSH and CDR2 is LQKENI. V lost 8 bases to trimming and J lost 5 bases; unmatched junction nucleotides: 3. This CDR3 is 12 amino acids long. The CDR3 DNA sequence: TGTGCCAGCCTTGACAGGGGGTATGGCTACACCTTC. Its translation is CASLDRGYGYTF.

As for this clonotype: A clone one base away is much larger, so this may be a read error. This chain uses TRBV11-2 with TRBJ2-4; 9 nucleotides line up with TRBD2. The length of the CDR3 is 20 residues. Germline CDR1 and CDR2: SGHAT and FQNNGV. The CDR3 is CASSLGGGTSRLEGKNNQYF. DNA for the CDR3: TGTGCCAGCAGCTTAGGGGGTGGGACTAGCAGACTGGAGGGCAAAAACAATCAGTACTTC.

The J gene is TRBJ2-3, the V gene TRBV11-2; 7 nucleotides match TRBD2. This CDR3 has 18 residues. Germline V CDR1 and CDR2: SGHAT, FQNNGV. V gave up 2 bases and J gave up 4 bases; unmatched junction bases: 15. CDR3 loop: CASSLIVLGVAGADTQYF. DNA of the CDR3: TGTGCCAGCAGCTTAATAGTCCTAGGAGTCGCGGGAGCAGATACGCAGTATTTT.

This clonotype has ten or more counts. The CDR3 is CASSLVAEGDYEQYF. Written as DNA, the CDR3 is TGCGCCAGCAGCTTGGTAGCGGAGGGAGATTACGAGCAGTACTTC. The genes are TRBV5-1 and TRBJ2-7, with D maybe TRBD2 (6 bases). CDR3 size: 15 residues. CDR1 is SGHRS, CDR2 YFSETQ, per germline. Trimming cost V 0 bases and J 4 bases, with 14 bases left between them.

The CDR3 is CASSFEAGGSETQYF. The CDR3 DNA reads as TGTGCCAGCAGCTTTGAGGCAGGGGGCTCAGAGACCCAGTACTTC. The V and J genes are TRBV7-2 and TRBJ2-5, with 8 positions matching TRBD1. The CDR3 covers 15 residues. V lost 3 bases to trimming and J lost 4 bases; unmatched junction nucleotides: 7. Germline CDR1 and CDR2: SGHTA and FQGNSA. Complete variable domain (other parts from reference TRBV7-2 and TRBJ2-5): GAGVSQSPSNKVTEKGKDVELRCDPISGHTALYWYRQSLGQGLEFLIYFQGNSAPDKSGLPSDRFSAERTGGSVSTLTIQRTQQEDSAVYLCASSFEAGGSETQYFGPGTRLLVL.

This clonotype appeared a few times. CDR3 DNA: TGTGCCAGCAGTTTGGGGCGGGAGTCGGTTGAGCAGTTCTTC. Translated: CASSLGRESVEQFF. This rearrangement joins TRBV12-3 or TRBV12-4 to TRBJ2-1; 7 bases match TRBD2. CDR3 length equals 14 residues. With 3 bases clipped from V and 9 bases from J, the junction kept 8 bases outside the gene matches.

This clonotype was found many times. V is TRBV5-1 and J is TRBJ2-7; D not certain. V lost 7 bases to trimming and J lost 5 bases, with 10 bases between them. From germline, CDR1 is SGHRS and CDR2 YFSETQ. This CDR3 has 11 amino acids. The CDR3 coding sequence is TGCGCCAGCGGGTTAAATGACGAGCAGTACTTC. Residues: CASGLNDEQYF.

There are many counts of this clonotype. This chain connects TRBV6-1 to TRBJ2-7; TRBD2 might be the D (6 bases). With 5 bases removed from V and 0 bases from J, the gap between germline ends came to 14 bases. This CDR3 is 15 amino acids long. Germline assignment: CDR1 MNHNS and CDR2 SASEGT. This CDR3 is CASSTQRASSYEQYF. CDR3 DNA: TGTGCCAGCAGTACACAGCGGGCGAGCTCCTACGAGCAGTACTTC.

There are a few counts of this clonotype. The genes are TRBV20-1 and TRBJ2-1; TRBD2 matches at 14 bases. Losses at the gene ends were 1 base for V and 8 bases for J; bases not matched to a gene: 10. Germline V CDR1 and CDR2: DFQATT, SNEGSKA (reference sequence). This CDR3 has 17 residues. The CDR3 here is CSARGFGTSGSGDEQFF. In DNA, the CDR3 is TGCAGTGCTAGAGGCTTCGGGACTAGCGGGAGTGGGGATGAGCAGTTCTTC.

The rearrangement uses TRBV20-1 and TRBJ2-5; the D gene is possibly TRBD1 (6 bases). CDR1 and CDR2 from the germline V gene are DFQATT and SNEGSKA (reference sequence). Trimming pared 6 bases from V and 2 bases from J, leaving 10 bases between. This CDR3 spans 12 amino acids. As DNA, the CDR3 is TGCAGTGCCCTGGGACAACAAGAGACCCAGTACTTC. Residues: CSALGQQETQYF.

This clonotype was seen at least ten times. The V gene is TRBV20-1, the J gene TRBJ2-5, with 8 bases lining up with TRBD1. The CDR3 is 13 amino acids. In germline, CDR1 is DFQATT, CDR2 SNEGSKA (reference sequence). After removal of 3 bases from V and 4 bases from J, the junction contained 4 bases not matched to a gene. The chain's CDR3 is CSARQGARETQYF. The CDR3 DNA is TGCAGTGCTAGGCAGGGGGCCCGAGAGACCCAGTACTTC.

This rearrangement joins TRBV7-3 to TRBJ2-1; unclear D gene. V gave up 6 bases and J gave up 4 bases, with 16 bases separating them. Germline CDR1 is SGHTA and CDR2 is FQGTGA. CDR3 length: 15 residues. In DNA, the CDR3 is TGTGCCAGCAGTCTAACCGAATTAGGGTACAATGAGCAGTTCTTC. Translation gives CASSLTELGYNEQFF. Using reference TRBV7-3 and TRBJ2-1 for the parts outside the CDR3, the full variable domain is GAGVSQTPSNKVTEKGKYVELRCDPISGHTALYWYRQSLGQGPEFLIYFQGTGAADDSGLPNDRFFAVRPEGSVSTLKIQRTERGDSAVYLCASSLTELGYNEQFFGPGTRLTVL.

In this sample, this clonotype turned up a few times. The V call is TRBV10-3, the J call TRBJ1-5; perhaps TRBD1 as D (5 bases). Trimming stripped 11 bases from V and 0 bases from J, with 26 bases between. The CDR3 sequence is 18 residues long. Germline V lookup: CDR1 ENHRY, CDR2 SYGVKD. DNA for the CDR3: TGTGCCCGTCATGCCCTCCCGGGGGGAGCCCGTAGCAATCAGCCCCAGCATTTT. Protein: CARHALPGGARSNQPQHF.

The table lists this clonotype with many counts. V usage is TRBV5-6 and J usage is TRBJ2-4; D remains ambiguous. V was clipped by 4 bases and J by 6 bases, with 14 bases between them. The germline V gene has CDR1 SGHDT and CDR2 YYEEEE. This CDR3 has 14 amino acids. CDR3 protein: CASSRPDIGNIQYF. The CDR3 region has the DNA TGTGCCAGCAGCCGCCCCGACATAGGAAACATTCAGTACTTC.